This T cell receptor beta chain is from a study of blood T cell repertoires in COVID-19. Turning to the study itself: The United States, Italy and Spain supplied acute and convalescent COVID-19 samples. PBMCs, B-cell-depleted T cells, or T cells were the source of the cDNA or gDNA that made up the material.

The CDR3 covers 15 residues. With 3 bases removed from V and 7 bases from J, the gap between germline ends came to 13 bases. Per the germline V gene, CDR1 is SNHLY and CDR2 is FYNNEI. As processed by the authors: Reference gene primer amplification yielded estimated nucleated cell counts. Repertoires were generated with immunoSEQ multiplex PCR, while TCRdb's copy carries only in-frame clones and drops some. V and J calls plus clone size are reproduced from that table; the DNA served to infer D and trimming. The sample lists under 200,000 clones, about nine tenths occurring once. The chain uses TRBV2 and TRBJ1-6; D gene ambiguous. Sequencing was carried out using peripheral blood. This receptor was taken from a man aged 18 to 35 with active or convalescent COVID-19. CDR3 sequence: CASSEFRVENSPLHF. The CDR3 coding sequence is TGTGCCAGCAGTGAGTTCCGGGTCGAGAATTCACCCCTCCACTTT.